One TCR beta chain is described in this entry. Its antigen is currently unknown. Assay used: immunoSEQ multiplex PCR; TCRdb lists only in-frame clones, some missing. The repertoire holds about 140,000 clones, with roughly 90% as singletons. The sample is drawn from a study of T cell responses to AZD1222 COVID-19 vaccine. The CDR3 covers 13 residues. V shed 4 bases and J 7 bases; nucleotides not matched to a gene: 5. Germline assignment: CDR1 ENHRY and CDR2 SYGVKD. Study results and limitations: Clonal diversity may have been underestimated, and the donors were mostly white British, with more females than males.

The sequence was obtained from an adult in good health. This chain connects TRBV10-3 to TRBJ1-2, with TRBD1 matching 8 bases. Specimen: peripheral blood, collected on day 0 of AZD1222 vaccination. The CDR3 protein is CAISGRTGFGYTF. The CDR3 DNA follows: TGTGCCATCAGTGGACGGACAGGGTTTGGCTACACCTTC.